The 24 T cell receptor beta chains in this list originate from one sample, sequenced in a study of shared T cell receptors in the human thymus. TCRdb's table, derived via immunoSEQ multiplex PCR, lists solely in-frame clones and lacks some. The sample has 720,000 or so clones; over 75% are singletons. The sample was also reused in another study, on human thymus T cells.

The source material was thymocytes. Receptors originate from a girl in the first two years of life with a congenital heart defect.

The chain uses TRBV2 and TRBJ1-1; no clear D gene. The CDR3 has 14 residues. Trimming took 8 bases from V and 1 from J, leaving 14 bases between them. From germline, CDR1 is SNHLY and CDR2 FYNNEI. The CDR3 DNA reads TGTGCCAGCGATGCGGGGAATTCGAACACTGAAGCTTTCTTT. Protein: CASDAGNSNTEAFF.

The chain carries TRBV6-1 and TRBJ1-1; D perhaps matches TRBD1 (5 bases). The CDR3 has 14 residues. Germline CDR1 reads MNHNS; CDR2 reads SASEGT. The germline V and J ends were trimmed by 11 bases and 3 bases, with 19 bases remaining between them. For the CDR3, the DNA is TGTGCCCAAACTATAAAAGGAGGGGACACTGAAGCTTTCTTT. Amino acid sequence: CAQTIKGGDTEAFF.

V and J are TRBV5-1 and TRBJ1-1; a possible D gene is TRBD1 (6 bases). CDR3 length: 15 amino acids. Trimming shortened V by 0 bases and J by 7 bases, and 16 bases separated the two germline ends. Germline V gene sequence: CDR1 SGHRS, CDR2 YFSETQ. The CDR3 spells CASSLVATGLGEAFF. CDR3 bases: TGCGCCAGCAGCTTGGTAGCGACAGGTTTGGGTGAAGCTTTCTTT. Using reference TRBV5-1 and TRBJ1-1 for the parts outside the CDR3, the full variable domain is KAGVTQTPRYLIKTRGQQVTLSCSPISGHRSVSWYQQTPGQGLQFLFEYFSETQRNKGNFPGRFSGRQFSNSRSEMNVSTLELGDSALYLCASSLVATGLGEAFFGQGTRLTVV.

This sequence joins TRBV6-6 and TRBJ1-1; maybe TRBD1 (5 bases). The CDR3 loop spans 14 amino acids. Per germline, CDR1 MNHNY and CDR2 SVGAGI (reference sequence). V lost 2 bases to trimming and J lost 2 bases, with 9 bases between them. CDR3 sequence: CASSYGRGNTEAFF. CDR3 in DNA: TGTGCCAGCAGTTACGGAAGGGGTAACACTGAAGCTTTCTTT.

The chain couples TRBV18 to TRBJ2-3, with 9 nucleotides matching TRBD2. Per the germline V gene, CDR1 is KGHSH and CDR2 is LQKENI. CDR3 size: 18 residues. V dropped 2 bases and J dropped 2; count of bases not matched to a gene: 11. This CDR3 is CASSPFSAAGGLTDTQYF. DNA of the CDR3: TGTGCCAGCTCACCATTTTCGGCAGCGGGGGGTCTCACAGATACGCAGTATTTT.

This chain joins TRBV2 and TRBJ1-1; D unresolved. Germline CDR1 and CDR2: SNHLY and FYNNEI. CDR3 length: 16 residues. V was trimmed by 0 bases and J by 0 bases, leaving 11 bases between them. The CDR3 DNA follows: TGTGCCAGCAGTGAAGCTAAGGAGGAAATGAACACTGAAGCTTTCTTT. Protein product: CASSEAKEEMNTEAFF. Combining the CDR3 with reference TRBV2 and TRBJ1-1 gives the whole variable domain EPEVTQTPSHQVTQMGQEVILRCVPISNHLYFYWYRQILGQKVEFLVSFYNNEISEKSEIFDDQFSVERPDGSNFTLKIRSTKLEDSAMYFCASSEAKEEMNTEAFFGQGTRLTVV.

A few counts support this clone. The rearrangement links TRBV15 to TRBJ1-1; the match to TRBD1 covers 8 bases. The J segment lost 3 bases and the V segment lost 0 bases, leaving 9 bases of the junction unmatched. The length of the CDR3 is 17 residues. Germline CDR1 LNHNV, CDR2 YYDKDF (reference sequence). The CDR3 nucleotides read TGTGCCACCAGCAGAGATTTCAGGGGGCAAAGGGACACTGAAGCTTTCTTT. It yields the protein CATSRDFRGQRDTEAFF.

This clone occurred a few times. The J gene is TRBJ2-3, the V gene TRBV19; 8 bases are shared with TRBD1. In germline, CDR1 is LNHDA, CDR2 SQIVND (reference sequence). J lost 1 base, V lost 2 bases, and 5 bases had no gene match. This CDR3 has 16 residues. CDR3 loop: CASSIPQGAGTDTQYF. For the CDR3, the DNA is TGTGCCAGTAGTATACCCCAGGGGGCAGGCACAGATACGCAGTATTTT. Combining the CDR3 with reference TRBV19 and TRBJ2-3 gives the whole variable domain DGGITQSPKYLFRKEGQNVTLSCEQNLNHDAMYWYRQDPGQGLRLIYYSQIVNDFQKGDIAEGYSVSREKKESFPLTVTSAQKNPTAFYLCASSIPQGAGTDTQYFGPGTRLTVL.

This clone was detected a few times. The V and J genes are TRBV7-2 and TRBJ2-3; 8 bases are a match to TRBD2. Germline loops: CDR1 SGHTA, CDR2 FQGNSA. The V and J ends lost 5 bases and 2 bases, in that order; junction bases with no gene match: 12. There are 17 residues in the CDR3. The CDR3 region has the DNA TGTGCCAGCAGCAAAGAGCGGGGGAGAAAACACACAGATACGCAGTATTTT. Protein sequence: CASSKERGRKHTDTQYF.

The chain uses TRBV5-5 and TRBJ1-2; 7 bases are a match to TRBD1. Per the germline V gene, CDR1 is SGHKS and CDR2 is YYEKEE (reference sequence). The CDR3 sequence is 18 residues long. V lost 4 bases, J lost 2 bases, and 17 bases stayed unmatched. CDR3 loop: CASSQNRWDSLTNYGYTF. DNA of the CDR3: TGTGCCAGCAGCCAAAACCGATGGGACAGCTTGACGAACTATGGCTACACCTTC.

This rearrangement joins TRBV23-1 to TRBJ1-5, with TRBD1 matching 10 bases. TRBV23-1 is annotated as an ORF whose role is uncertain. This CDR3 is built from 17 residues. The ends lost 8 bases at V and 3 bases at J; junction bases unmatched: 13. The CDR3 coding sequence is TGCGCCAGCCCTCCTAACCCGGACAGGGGGTACAATCAGCCCCAGCATTTT. This codes for CASPPNPDRGYNQPQHF.

This clone appeared a single time. The CDR3 coding sequence is TGTGCCAGCTCACCTGGGACAGAAAGCTCTGGGGCCAACGTCCTGACTTTC. This sequence encodes CASSPGTESSGANVLTF. The chain couples TRBV18 to TRBJ2-6; 7 nucleotides line up with TRBD1. Unmatched junction bases numbered 5, after V lost 3 bases and J lost 0 bases. The CDR3 sequence is 17 residues long. The germline gives CDR1 KGHSH, CDR2 LQKENI.

The count of this clone is one. The chain carries TRBV5-6 and TRBJ2-7; no reliable D call. The CDR3 runs 14 residues. The V and J ends lost 0 bases and 3 bases respectively, with 10 bases between them. Germline lookup yields CDR1 SGHDT and CDR2 YYEEEE. The CDR3 region has the DNA TGTGCCAGCAGCTTGGATGCAGGCCTCTACGAGCAGTACTTC. This codes for CASSLDAGLYEQYF.

With respect to this clone: An end of the junction differs from the germline gene, which may be a read error. The genes are TRBV28 and TRBJ2-3, with D tentatively TRBD2 (6 bases). Looked up from germline, CDR1 is MDHEN and CDR2 is SYDVKM. The CDR3 contains 12 residues. CDR3 DNA: TGTGCCATTAATACTAGCAGAGATACGCAGTATTTT. Translation: CAINTSRDTQYF.

The V and J genes are TRBV9 and TRBJ2-2, with 15 bases fitting TRBD2. This CDR3 has 17 residues. V gave up 4 bases and J gave up 4 bases; unmatched junction bases: 5. Germline values: CDR1 SGDLS, CDR2 YYNGEE. The CDR3 sequence is CASSWGTSGGLTGELFF. CDR3 coding DNA: TGTGCCAGCAGCTGGGGGACTAGCGGGGGGCTCACCGGGGAGCTGTTTTTT.

This clone came up a few times. V is TRBV7-9 and J is TRBJ1-2, with TRBD1 as a possible D gene (6 bases). The CDR3 consists of 15 residues. V was shortened by 5 bases and J by 4 bases, with 17 bases between the two germline ends. Germline CDR1 reads SEHNR; CDR2 reads FQNEAQ (reference sequence). CDR3 amino acids: CASSPEGAGVYGYTF. CDR3 DNA: TGTGCCAGCAGCCCCGAAGGGGCAGGGGTCTATGGCTACACCTTC.

This chain joins TRBV27 and TRBJ1-2; 7 nucleotides match TRBD1. V trimming: 1 base; J trimming: 1 base; junction bases outside the gene matches: 6. The CDR3 loop spans 16 amino acids. Germline CDR1 is MNHEY and CDR2 is SMNVEV (reference sequence). CDR3 sequence (DNA): TGTGCCAGCAGTTTATATCCGGGACAGTTTAACTATGGCTACACCTTC. This gives the protein CASSLYPGQFNYGYTF.

This clone appeared once. This sequence joins TRBV5-5 and TRBJ1-2; 7 positions agree with TRBD1. Germline assignment: CDR1 SGHKS and CDR2 YYEKEE (reference sequence). There are 16 residues in the CDR3. The V segment lost 4 bases and the J segment 7 bases; nucleotides outside the gene matches: 16. CDR3 coding DNA: TGTGCCAGCAGCCTGGAGACAGGGAGGTTTTCGGGTGGCTACACCTTC. The encoded protein is CASSLETGRFSGGYTF.

The chain joins TRBV18 to TRBJ2-7, with TRBD2 as a possible D gene (6 bases). CDR1 and CDR2 (germline): KGHSH, LQKENI. The CDR3 is made up of 13 amino acids. The ends were cut back, 1 base at V and 5 bases at J, with 9 bases in the middle. CDR3 in DNA: TGTGCCAGCTCACCACGGGCTAGCGACGAGCAGTACTTC. Protein product: CASSPRASDEQYF.

The CDR3 sequence: CACGTGGLHTEAFF. CDR3 DNA sequence: TGTGCCTGTGGGACAGGGGGTCTGCACACTGAAGCTTTCTTT. The chain joins TRBV30 to TRBJ1-1, with 11 positions matching TRBD1. Germline V CDR1 and CDR2: GTSNPN, SVGIG (reference sequence). There are 14 residues in the CDR3. Trimming took 6 bases from V and 3 from J; bases not matched to a gene: 6.

In its sample, this clone was seen once. The chain is built from TRBV6-5 and TRBJ2-7; TRBD1 matches 7 bases. The CDR3 totals 13 residues. J lost 7 bases, V lost 6 bases, and 9 bases had no gene match. Germline V gene lookup returns CDR1 MNHEY and CDR2 SVGAGI. CDR3 coding DNA: TGTGCCAGCAGGCTCCTGGGACAGACGGAGCAGTACTTC. Encoded protein: CASRLLGQTEQYF.

This chain uses TRBV27 with TRBJ1-2, with TRBD1 matching 9 bases. This CDR3 has 12 amino acids. The germline V gene has CDR1 MNHEY and CDR2 SMNVEV (reference sequence). The V segment lost 6 bases and the J segment 8 bases; nucleotides outside the gene matches: 4. The CDR3 DNA is TGTGCCAGCAGGGGACAGGGAGGCGGCTACACCTTC. It yields the protein CASRGQGGGYTF.

This chain links TRBV13 with TRBJ2-3; possible D gene TRBD1, 5 bases. There are 16 residues in the CDR3. With 6 bases removed from V and 4 bases from J, the gap between germline ends came to 20 bases. Germline V lookup: CDR1 PRHDT, CDR2 FYEKMQ (reference sequence). CDR3 loop: CASSFPFSGMADTQYF. The CDR3 DNA sequence: TGTGCCAGCAGTTTCCCTTTTTCAGGGATGGCAGATACGCAGTATTTT.

This clone was seen once. The chain recombines TRBV27 with TRBJ2-3, with 8 bases lining up with TRBD2. CDR3 length: 16 amino acids. CDR1 and CDR2 (germline): MNHEY, SMNVEV (reference sequence). The J segment lost 0 bases and the V segment lost 4 bases, leaving 6 bases of the junction unmatched. CDR3 nucleotides: TGTGCCAGCAGTTCAAGCGGGGGCCCTAGCACAGATACGCAGTATTTT. It translates to CASSSSGGPSTDTQYF.